This TCR beta chain was captured by sequencing in a study of CD8 T cells in Susac syndrome. Roughly 0.45 to 1 ug RNA was reverse transcribed with random hexamers. TCRdb re-called the immunoSEQ multiplex PCR reads with MiXCR, one entry per CDR3 protein. The sample lists just under 150,000 distinct CDR3 sequences; approximately 93% were seen once. The length of the CDR3 is 16 residues. The V end lost 3 bases, the J end lost 6 bases, and 19 bases lay between the germline ends. Germline V gene sequence: CDR1 SGHRS, CDR2 YFSETQ. This TCR was sampled from a human donor in good health. The sequenced sample consisted of CD4+ T cells from PBMCs. The chain recombines TRBV5-1 with TRBJ2-1; tentatively, D is TRBD1 (6 bases). In nucleotides, the CDR3 is TGCGCCAGCAGCTCCTTGGGGGCAGGGATGCGCAATGAGCAGTTCTTC. Translating gives CASSSLGAGMRNEQFF.